This T cell receptor beta chain was sequenced in a study of blood T cell repertoires in COVID-19. Donors were grouped by their self-reported clinical history. Before being deemed recovered, Cohort 3 donors had two negative PCRs, clearance, or symptom resolution. CDR1 is SNHLY and CDR2 is FYNNEI in the germline V gene. This CDR3 comprises 14 residues. V lost 6 bases to trimming and J lost 9 bases, with 15 bases between them. In the authors' workflow: Quantification of nucleated cells was approximated via reference gene primer amplification. The table came from immunoSEQ multiplex PCR; TCRdb's copy has only in-frame clones and leaves some out. The D gene and trimming were derived from the DNA, and the V and J assignments and clone size from that table. The table lists around 220,000 clones, roughly 84% of them singletons, with 5.5% to 7.5% in the top ten.

The TCR comes from a woman in her thirties or forties who had recovered from COVID-19. Material: PBMCs or T cells enriched from blood (not recorded which). The chain is built from TRBV2 and TRBJ1-6, with TRBD1 as a possible D gene (6 bases). The chain's CDR3 is CASRPRGGGSPLHF. CDR3 in DNA: TGTGCCAGCAGGCCCAGGGGCGGGGGTTCACCCCTCCACTTT.